This T cell receptor beta chain comes out of a study of spatial heterogeneity in lung cancer. TCRdb reanalysed the 5' RACE reads using MiXCR and keeps one entry per CDR3 protein. The data contain more than 95,000 distinct CDR3 sequences, 12% of them seen just once; the ten biggest clones take up roughly 15%. This sample's time point: blood at routine non-recurrence follow-up after resection. Tumor, nontumor lung or frozen PBMC supplied whole RNA, sequenced without sorting. The CDR3 extends over 13 amino acids. CDR1 is DFQATT and CDR2 is SNEGSKA in the germline V gene (reference sequence). Trimming removed 2 bases from V and 3 bases from J, with 8 bases in between.

The sequence derives from a male donor with early-stage non-small cell lung cancer. V usage is TRBV20-1 and J usage is TRBJ1-5; D is possibly TRBD1 (5 bases). The sequencing used PBMCs, collected at follow-up. CDR3 sequence: CSARRQLNQPQHF. The CDR3 DNA is TGCAGTGCTAGAAGACAGCTCAATCAGCCCCAGCATTTT.